This T cell receptor beta chain was identified during a study of shared clonotypes between healthy human individuals. Germline-derived CDR1 and CDR2 are LNHDA and SQIVND (reference sequence). The CDR3 covers 17 residues. The trim removed 4 bases at V and 0 bases at J, leaving 9 bases unmatched. Genomic DNA (from each subset) was split evenly across several immunoSEQ plates. Some clones are missing from TCRdb's copy, which holds only in-frame ones; the method was immunoSEQ multiplex PCR. Of roughly 1,800,000 clones detected, roughly 95% appear once; the ten largest clones hold more than 0.9%. Study conclusions and caveats: Sequencing depth was expected to influence donor clonotype sharing. Clonotypes that were shared across a few donors made up about 5.1% of naive CD4 clonotypes.

As regards this clone: The antigen is undetermined.

Only CD45RO-negative cells positively selected for CCR7 counted as naive CD8 cells, so terminally differentiated effector memory CD45RA+ cells were excluded. The clonotype comes from a man younger than 35 in good health. The sequenced sample was naive CD8+ T cells sorted from blood. This chain uses TRBV19 with TRBJ1-1, with 9 bases lining up with TRBD1. The CDR3 nucleotides read TGTGCCAGTAGTACCAAGGGACAGGGACATATGAACACTGAAGCTTTCTTT. Translation: CASSTKGQGHMNTEAFF.